Below are 14 T cell receptor beta chains sequenced from a single sample in a study of blood T cell repertoires in COVID-19 (dated by TCRdb to 2020 to 2021). The library came from the immunoSEQ multiplex PCR assay. The clones in this table, taken by TCRdb from immuneACCESS, are in-frame only. Not every clone is retained; where verified, under half of the shortfall comes from an unresolved V gene, and the cause of the rest is unknown. The sample table lists about 230,000 clones, approximately 81% of them with a count of one. Clones ranked in the top ten supply 6% to 9.5% of the sample. The specimen was peripheral blood. These receptors were obtained from a woman aged 80 or over with acute or convalescent COVID-19.

In its sample, this clone was seen a few times. J is TRBJ1-4 and V is TRBV28; TRBD1 aligns across 7 bases. The CDR3 covers 15 residues. Trimming removed 5 bases from V and 8 bases from J; junction bases left unmatched: 11. The germline gives CDR1 MDHEN, CDR2 SYDVKM. The CDR3, as DNA: TGTGCCAGCAGTCCGTCCAGGGGGATCGGAGAAAAACTGTTTTTT. Its protein is CASSPSRGIGEKLFF.

This clone was seen a single time. The V gene is TRBV5-6, the J gene TRBJ2-5, with D possibly matching TRBD2 (6 bases). This CDR3 contains 14 residues. Germline CDR1 and CDR2: SGHDT and YYEEEE. Between the trimmed V and J ends, which lost 0 bases and 3 bases, there was a span of 9 bases. DNA for the CDR3: TGTGCCAGCAGCTTGGTAGCGGCTAAAGAGACCCAGTACTTC. It is translated as CASSLVAAKETQYF. Drawing the rest from reference TRBV5-6 and TRBJ2-5, the complete variable domain is DAGVTQSPTHLIKTRGQQVTLRCSPKSGHDTVSWYQQALGQGPQFIFQYYEEEERQRGNFPDRFSGHQFPNYSSELNVNALLLGDSALYLCASSLVAAKETQYFGPGTRLLVL.

The CDR3 bases are TGTGCCAGCAGTACCGGGAGGCGGAACACTGAAGCTTTCTTT. This codes for CASSTGRRNTEAFF. This chain uses TRBV6-5 with TRBJ1-1; no clear D. From germline, CDR1 is MNHEY and CDR2 SVGAGI. Trimming pared 5 bases from V and 1 base from J, leaving 11 bases between. This CDR3 spans 14 amino acids.

This clone was counted between two and nine times. The chain carries TRBV5-4 and TRBJ2-1; D not certain. This CDR3 is built from 11 residues. Trimming left V 4 bases short and J 9 bases short, with 8 bases between. CDR1 SGHNT and CDR2 YYREEE come from the germline V gene (reference sequence). Here the CDR3 reads CASSPGGEQFF. DNA for the CDR3: TGTGCCAGCAGCCCCGGCGGTGAGCAGTTCTTC.

The V gene is TRBV12-5, the J gene TRBJ2-1, with 9 bases matching TRBD2. J gave up 7 bases and V 0 bases, and 4 bases lay outside the gene matches. From germline, CDR1 is LGHNT and CDR2 FRNRAP. The CDR3 is made up of 15 amino acids. CDR3 sequence: CASGLVRLAGNEQFF. The CDR3 bases are TGTGCTAGTGGTTTGGTACGGCTAGCGGGGAATGAGCAGTTCTTC.

The J gene is TRBJ2-7, the V gene TRBV5-1; TRBD1 matches at 10 bases. The germline gives CDR1 SGHRS, CDR2 YFSETQ. The CDR3 length is 17 residues. V shed 5 bases and J 7 bases; nucleotides not matched to a gene: 18. The CDR3 reads CASRDLSKTGGWREQYF. DNA of the CDR3: TGCGCCAGCAGGGACTTAAGCAAGACAGGGGGCTGGAGGGAGCAGTACTTC.

The chain joins TRBV6-1 to TRBJ2-7; TRBD1 matches at 9 bases. The V segment lost 4 bases and the J segment 4 bases; nucleotides outside the gene matches: 11. Germline V gene lookup returns CDR1 MNHNS and CDR2 SASEGT. The length of the CDR3 is 16 residues. The chain's CDR3 is CASSGPRDRAWYEQYF. The CDR3 DNA follows: TGTGCCAGCAGTGGCCCCCGGGACAGGGCATGGTACGAGCAGTACTTC.

In its sample, this clone was seen a few times. The gene calls are TRBV6-6 and TRBJ1-1, with a tentative D call TRBD1 (6 bases). Trimming cost V 2 bases and J 4 bases, with 11 bases left between them. CDR1 and CDR2 from the germline V gene are MNHNY and SVGAGI (reference sequence). The CDR3 covers 14 residues. Written as DNA, the CDR3 is TGTGCCAGCAGTTACGGGCAGGGGAGCACTGAAGCTTTCTTT. Residues: CASSYGQGSTEAFF.

The chain is built from TRBV3-1 (or the pseudogene TRBV3-2) and TRBJ2-5, with 9 bases identical to TRBD2. The CDR3 is 15 amino acids. V gave up 0 bases and J gave up 5 bases; unmatched junction bases: 4. Germline-derived CDR1 and CDR2 are LGHDT and YNNKEL (reference sequence). CDR3 sequence: CASSQDPGTSETQYF. In DNA, the CDR3 is TGTGCCAGCAGCCAAGACCCCGGGACTAGCGAGACCCAGTACTTC.

V and J are TRBV12-2 and TRBJ2-1; TRBD2, the table's D call, was not compared with the DNA. TRBV12-2 is tagged as a pseudogene. This CDR3 has 16 residues. The CDR3 spells CASRLGTSGSYNEQFF. The CDR3 nucleotides are TGTGCAAGTCGCTTAGGAACTAGCGGCTCCTACAATGAGCAGTTCTTC.

This chain joins TRBV5-1 and TRBJ2-3, with 12 bases identical to TRBD2. The V and J ends lost 4 bases and 1 base, in that order; junction bases with no gene match: 4. CDR1 SGHRS and CDR2 YFSETQ come from the germline V gene. The CDR3 is made up of 16 amino acids. The CDR3 nucleotides read TGCGCCAGCAGCCCCCTAGCGGGGGGGGGCACAGATACGCAGTATTTT. This sequence encodes CASSPLAGGGTDTQYF. The full variable domain, with the rest looked up from reference TRBV5-1 and TRBJ2-3, is KAGVTQTPRYLIKTRGQQVTLSCSPISGHRSVSWYQQTPGQGLQFLFEYFSETQRNKGNFPGRFSGRQFSNSRSEMNVSTLELGDSALYLCASSPLAGGGTDTQYFGPGTRLTVL.

The chain is built from TRBV7-9 and TRBJ1-6; D call uncertain. CDR3 length: 14 amino acids. V was pared by 1 base and J by 9 bases, with 10 bases between. Germline V lookup: CDR1 SEHNR, CDR2 FQNEAQ (reference sequence). CDR3: CASSLGRESSPLHF. CDR3 in DNA: TGTGCCAGCAGCTTAGGACGGGAGAGTTCACCCCTCCACTTT.

This clone has just a few counts. The chain employs TRBV4-2 and TRBJ2-2, with TRBD2 matching over 11 bases. V was clipped by 3 bases and J by 1 base; unmatched bases: 4. Germline V CDR1 and CDR2: LGHNA, YNFKEQ. The CDR3 is made up of 17 amino acids. The CDR3 DNA reads as TGTGCCAGCAGCCACCCCGGACTAGCGGGGAACACCGGGGAGCTGTTTTTT. Protein: CASSHPGLAGNTGELFF.

In its sample, this clone was seen a few times. This sequence joins TRBV5-1 and TRBJ1-3; D gene ambiguous. The ends were cut back, 1 base at V and 2 bases at J, with 7 bases in the middle. Per germline, CDR1 SGHRS and CDR2 YFSETQ. This CDR3 spans 14 amino acids. CDR3 coding DNA: TGCGCCAGCAGCTTGCTCGGGGCTGGAAACACCATATATTTT. This sequence encodes CASSLLGAGNTIYF.